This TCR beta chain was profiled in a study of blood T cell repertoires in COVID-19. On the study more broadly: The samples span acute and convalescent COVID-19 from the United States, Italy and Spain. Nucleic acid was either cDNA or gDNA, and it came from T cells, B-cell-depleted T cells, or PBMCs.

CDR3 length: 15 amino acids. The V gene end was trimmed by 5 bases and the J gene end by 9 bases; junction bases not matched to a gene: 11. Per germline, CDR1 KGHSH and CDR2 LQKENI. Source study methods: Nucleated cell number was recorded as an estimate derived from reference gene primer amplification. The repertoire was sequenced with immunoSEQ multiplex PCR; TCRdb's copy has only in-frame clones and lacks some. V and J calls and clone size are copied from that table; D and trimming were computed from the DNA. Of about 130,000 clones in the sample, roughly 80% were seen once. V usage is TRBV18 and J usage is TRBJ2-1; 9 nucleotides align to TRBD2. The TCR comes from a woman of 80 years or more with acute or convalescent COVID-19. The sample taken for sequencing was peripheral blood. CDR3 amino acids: CASSSLIAGEGEQFF. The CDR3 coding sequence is TGTGCCAGCTCATCCCTGATAGCGGGAGAGGGTGAGCAGTTCTTC.